The 15 T cell receptor beta chains below were found in one sample sequenced in a study of vaccination effects on CD4 cells after COVID-19. Their antigens are not known. Clones were read by immunoSEQ multiplex PCR, and TCRdb kept only the in-frame ones, dropping some. The sample shows 70,000 or so clones, approximately 77% of them seen only once. Subsequent to a culture period of approximately 11 days, CD4+ T cells were isolated. This specimen consisted of CD4+ T cells from PBMCs cultured without peptide, obtained before COVID-19 vaccination. These receptors came from a human donor who received a COVID-19 vaccine.

CDR3 residues: CASKAEHEQYV. As DNA, the CDR3 is TGTGCCAGCAAAGCAGAGCACGAGCAGTACGTC. The rearrangement joins TRBV28 to TRBJ2-7; D remains ambiguous. V shed 7 bases and J shed 5 bases, with 9 bases lying between them. In germline, CDR1 is MDHEN, CDR2 SYDVKM. The CDR3 covers 11 residues.

The V and J genes are TRBV5-8 and TRBJ2-2; D is perhaps TRBD2 (6 bases). The CDR3 is made up of 14 amino acids. Trimming removed 5 bases from V and 7 bases from J, with 15 bases in between. Germline values: CDR1 SGHTS, CDR2 YDEGEE. The CDR3 region has the DNA TGTGCCAGCAGGAATACCGGGAGCATCGGGGAGCTGTTTTTT. This encodes CASRNTGSIGELFF.

The rearrangement uses TRBV5-4 and TRBJ1-2, with D perhaps matching TRBD1 (6 bases). The CDR3 spans 12 residues. The V gene lost 0 bases and the J gene lost 6 bases, with 6 bases spanning the gap. CDR1 and CDR2 from the germline V gene are SGHNT and YYREEE (reference sequence). CDR3 coding DNA: TGTGCCAGCAGCTTGGGGACAGATGGCTACACCTTC. It encodes CASSLGTDGYTF. Full variable domain (remainder filled in from reference TRBV5-4 and TRBJ1-2): ETGVTQSPTHLIKTRGQQVTLRCSSQSGHNTVSWYQQALGQGPQFIFQYYREEENGRGNFPPRFSGLQFPNYSSELNVNALELDDSALYLCASSLGTDGYTFGSGTRLTVV.

The chain carries TRBV11-2 and TRBJ1-1, with D perhaps matching TRBD1 (6 bases). The V and J ends lost 6 bases and 4 bases respectively, with 15 bases between them. There are 14 residues in the CDR3. Germline CDR1 SGHAT, CDR2 FQNNGV. The CDR3 bases are TGTGCCAGCAGAAATACAGGGTCGAGCACTGAAGCTTTCTTT. This gives the protein CASRNTGSSTEAFF.

The genes are TRBV24-1 and TRBJ2-5, with 7 bases lining up with TRBD1. CDR1 KGHDR and CDR2 SFDVKD come from the germline V gene. The CDR3 contains 16 residues. J gave up 4 bases and V 3 bases, and 10 bases lay outside the gene matches. DNA of the CDR3: TGTGCCACCAGTGATGCGTTACAGGGGAATAGAGAGACCCAGTACTTC. Translation: CATSDALQGNRETQYF.

V usage is TRBV16 and J usage is TRBJ1-5, with TRBD1 identical over 7 bases. Germline V CDR1 and CDR2: KGHSY, FQNENV. The CDR3 is 17 residues long. Trimming took 4 bases from V and 2 from J; bases not matched to a gene: 11. The CDR3 protein is CASSPTGQGGGNQPQHF. In nucleotides, the CDR3 is TGTGCCAGCAGCCCGACCGGCCAGGGGGGAGGCAATCAGCCCCAGCATTTT.

The chain combines TRBV5-1 with TRBJ2-7; 7 bases align to TRBD1. J was trimmed by 0 bases and V by 4 bases; bases with no gene match: 4. Germline CDR1 SGHRS, CDR2 YFSETQ. This CDR3 contains 14 residues. CDR3 nucleotide sequence: TGCGCCAGCAGCAGAGGGACAGACTCCTACGAGCAGTACGTC. Amino acids: CASSRGTDSYEQYV.

The chain recombines TRBV7-2 with TRBJ2-1; 16 bases are a match to TRBD2. Germline CDR1 reads SGHTA; CDR2 reads FQGNSA. V gave up 1 base and J gave up 8 bases; unmatched junction bases: 5. The CDR3 contains 17 residues. The CDR3 loop reads CASSLVGTSGGAHEQFF. DNA for the CDR3: TGTGCCAGCAGCTTAGTTGGGACTAGCGGGGGGGCCCATGAGCAGTTCTTC.

The chain has TRBV7-3 and TRBJ1-1, with unresolved D. Germline CDR1 and CDR2: SGHTA and FQGTGA. CDR3 size: 13 residues. V was shortened by 1 base and J by 1 base, with 4 bases between the two germline ends. The CDR3 sequence is CASSLMRNTEAFF. The CDR3 DNA reads TGTGCCAGCAGCTTAATGAGGAACACTGAAGCTTTCTTT.

The J gene is TRBJ1-2, the V gene TRBV27; 7 bases fit TRBD1. Germline V gives CDR1 MNHEY, CDR2 SMNVEV (reference sequence). V shed 7 bases, J shed 1 base, and the junction held 6 bases outside the gene matches. The CDR3 totals 14 residues. CDR3 residues: CASTQGGGNYGYTF. The CDR3 DNA follows: TGTGCCAGCACCCAGGGGGGTGGTAACTATGGCTACACCTTC.

This clone occurred once. The chain recombines TRBV5-1 with TRBJ1-4; TRBD1 matches 11 bases. The CDR3 is 16 residues long. Germline CDR1 and CDR2: SGHRS and YFSETQ. The ends lost 4 bases at V and 3 bases at J; junction bases unmatched: 5. CDR3 residues: CASSGGQGAANEKLFF. The CDR3 coding sequence is TGCGCCAGCAGCGGCGGACAGGGGGCTGCTAATGAAAAACTGTTTTTT.

The table lists this clone with a few counts. This chain connects TRBV10-1 to TRBJ1-4; the D gene is possibly TRBD1 (5 bases). The CDR3 has 14 residues. Germline lookup yields CDR1 WNHNN and CDR2 SYGVQD (reference sequence). Trimming took off 6 bases at V and 8 bases at J, with 16 bases between the two ends. CDR3 nucleotide sequence: TGCGCCAGCAGAGACCGGGATCGGGGCGAAAAACTGTTTTTT. Translated: CASRDRDRGEKLFF.

Worth noting for this clone: This sample also contains other DNA sequences that code for the same CDR3. The rearrangement uses TRBV5-1 and TRBJ2-3; 10 bases agree with TRBD2. J lost 1 base, V lost 4 bases, and 3 bases had no gene match. The CDR3 runs to 15 residues. CDR1 and CDR2 (germline): SGHRS, YFSETQ. The CDR3 DNA reads TGCGCCAGCAGCCTACTAGCGGGGCGCACAGATACGCAGTATTTT. Translated, it gives CASSLLAGRTDTQYF. The variable domain in full, completed from reference TRBV5-1 and TRBJ2-3, reads KAGVTQTPRYLIKTRGQQVTLSCSPISGHRSVSWYQQTPGQGLQFLFEYFSETQRNKGNFPGRFSGRQFSNSRSEMNVSTLELGDSALYLCASSLLAGRTDTQYFGPGTRLTVL.

The chain joins TRBV3-1 (or the pseudogene TRBV3-2) to TRBJ1-1; maybe TRBD1 (5 bases). CDR1 is LGHDT and CDR2 is YNNKEL in the germline V gene (reference sequence). The CDR3 runs to 14 residues. With 2 bases removed from V and 5 bases from J, the gap between germline ends came to 12 bases. The CDR3 DNA follows: TGTGCCAGCAGCCAACCCGGGGGAGGAACTGAAGCTTTCTTT. Translated, it gives CASSQPGGGTEAFF.

The chain couples TRBV14 to TRBJ2-7, with D possibly TRBD1 on 5 matching bases. Trimming left V 4 bases short and J 0 bases short, with 13 bases between. This CDR3 contains 15 residues. From germline, CDR1 is SGHDN and CDR2 FVKESK. In DNA, the CDR3 is TGTGCCAGCAGCCCCGCAGGGTCTCTCTCCTACGAGCAGTACGTC. Translation gives CASSPAGSLSYEQYV.